This TCR beta chain was obtained from a study of blood T cell repertoires in COVID-19. As for the study in general: Sources were T cells, B-cell-depleted T cells, or PBMCs; the material itself was cDNA or gDNA.

As originally analysed: Nucleated cell number was recorded as an estimate derived from reference gene primer amplification. This table comes from immunoSEQ multiplex PCR, and its TCRdb copy is limited to in-frame clones, with some not included. V and J calls and clone size are as listed in that table; D and trimming were resolved from the DNA. Of about 100,000 clones listed, roughly 92% are singletons. Germline V lookup: CDR1 SQVTM, CDR2 ANQGSEA. The CDR3 has 13 residues. V lost 4 bases to trimming and J lost 0 bases, with 9 bases between them. The TCR comes from a man between 50 and 59 years old with active COVID-19. The chain links TRBV29-1 to TRBJ1-1, with a tentative D call TRBD1 (5 bases). Input material: peripheral blood. The CDR3 DNA is TGCAGCGTTGTTGTGGGGCTGAACACTGAAGCTTTCTTT. This encodes CSVVVGLNTEAFF.